The T cell receptor beta chain under discussion was sequenced for a study of OX40 agonist ivuxolimab in advanced cancers. As for the study in general: Patients took ivuxolimab, an agonistic anti-OX40 (CD134) antibody. Patients with hepatocellular carcinoma, melanoma, renal cell or head and neck cancer made up the dose-escalation patients. Study-wide results and caveats: Low normalized T-cell clonal expansion was also seen in some nonresponders. At 0.1 to 3.0 mg/kg, clonal expansion of CD4+ and CD8+ blood T cells had occurred by week 6.

This table comes from immunoSEQ multiplex PCR, and its TCRdb copy is limited to in-frame clones, with some not included. The table shows 70,000 or so clones, with 75% to 90% occurring only once. With regard to this clone: The antigen is not known.

The ends lost 0 bases at V and 3 bases at J; junction bases unmatched: 3. Germline CDR1 SGHTS, CDR2 YDEGEE. The CDR3 contains 15 residues. The receptor was derived from an adult with an advanced solid tumor such as melanoma, head and neck, liver or kidney cancer. The chain carries TRBV5-8 and TRBJ1-2, with 9 bases identical to TRBD1. Source: CD4+ or CD8+ T cells sorted from blood, taken in a trial of the OX40 agonist ivuxolimab. CDR3 amino acids: CASSLGQGVHYGYTF. The CDR3 DNA reads TGTGCCAGCAGCTTGGGACAGGGGGTGCACTATGGCTACACCTTC.